The TCR beta chain under discussion was sequenced for a study of blood T cells in healthy people across ages. The study, taken as a whole, reports: The diversity estimates, figures obtained from one million T cells, were considered underestimates. The long-lived group displayed more naive CD4+ cells, plus higher diversity, than the aged donors did.

Worth noting for this clonotype: Its target is not known. Possible read error: a much larger clone is one base away.

A second PCR, run for about 6 to 11 cycles, used a sample-barcoded 5' primer plus a J-beta primer mix. MiXCR, run by TCRdb on the 5' RACE reads, gives a single entry per CDR3 protein. The sample lists roughly 640,000 distinct CDR3 sequences; 25% to 30% were seen once. V lost 3 bases and J 5 bases, leaving 14 bases between the germline ends. Germline V gene lookup returns CDR1 SGHRS and CDR2 YFSETQ. The CDR3 sequence is 14 residues long. The receptor was derived from a woman aged 80 or over in good health. Sequencing used blood. The chain carries TRBV5-1 and TRBJ2-5, with a tentative D call TRBD1 (5 bases). CDR3 DNA sequence: TGCGCCAGCAGCTGCAGGCTCAGGGATGAGACCCAGTACTTC. Translating it yields CASSCRLRDETQYF. Complete variable domain (other parts from reference TRBV5-1 and TRBJ2-5): KAGVTQTPRYLIKTRGQQVTLSCSPISGHRSVSWYQQTPGQGLQFLFEYFSETQRNKGNFPGRFSGRQFSNSRSEMNVSTLELGDSALYLCASSCRLRDETQYFGPGTRLLVL.